These T cell receptor beta chains were read from a single sample in a study of blood T cell repertoires in COVID-19. Produced via immunoSEQ multiplex PCR; TCRdb's table is partial and in-frame only. The table lists 100,000 or so clones, about 85% of them singletons, with roughly 4% in the top ten. Material for sequencing was peripheral blood. The receptor set was obtained from a man aged 45-65 years with acute or convalescent COVID-19. The CDR3 runs from the conserved cysteine through the conserved F or W. The D gene is left open where the match is weak. Clone size is not always given. Where it is, it says once, few, many or a class for expanded clones.

J gene: TRBJ2-7
D gene: .
V gene: TRBV2
clone size: .
CDR3 DNA: TGTGCCAGCAGTTTGCATGGGAGCTCCTACGAGCAGTACTTC
CDR3 protein: CASSLHGSSYEQYF

J gene: TRBJ1-5
D gene: .
V gene: TRBV14
clone size: .
CDR3 DNA: TGTGCCAGCAGCCAAGGGCCCTATCAGCCCCAGCATTTT
CDR3 protein: CASSQGPYQPQHF

J gene: TRBJ1-3
D gene: .
V gene: TRBV20-1
clone size: .
CDR3 DNA: TGCAGTGTAGGGGTTGGAAACACCATATATTTT
CDR3 protein: CSVGVGNTIYF

J gene: TRBJ1-6
D gene: .
V gene: TRBV18
clone size: .
CDR3 DNA: TGTGCCAGCTCACCATCCAGGGAATCACCCCTCCACTTT
CDR3 protein: CASSPSRESPLHF

J gene: TRBJ2-1
D gene: .
V gene: TRBV6-5
clone size: .
CDR3 DNA: TGTGCCAGCAAAGTGGGGACACTAACCTACAATGAGCAGTTCTTC
CDR3 protein: CASKVGTLTYNEQFF

J gene: TRBJ1-4
D gene: .
V gene: TRBV19
clone size: .
CDR3 DNA: TGTGCCAGTAGTTCCCGAGTTTTTGAAAAACTGTTTTTT
CDR3 protein: CASSSRVFEKLFF

J gene: TRBJ2-3
D gene: TRBD2
V gene: TRBV7-9
clone size: .
CDR3 DNA: TGTGCCAGCAGCTTAAAGGAGGGGACTAGCGGGGACCGGGATACGCAGTATTTT
CDR3 protein: CASSLKEGTSGDRDTQYF

J gene: TRBJ1-6
D gene: TRBD1
V gene: TRBV2
clone size: .
CDR3 DNA: TGTGCCAGCAGTGAGACAGGGTCCTATAATTCACCCCTCCACTTT
CDR3 protein: CASSETGSYNSPLHF

J gene: TRBJ1-1
D gene: .
V gene: TRBV19
clone size: .
CDR3 DNA: TGTGCCAGTAGCGAGGCGGACACTGAAGCTTTCTTT
CDR3 protein: CASSEADTEAFF

J gene: TRBJ1-5
D gene: .
V gene: TRBV27
clone size: .
CDR3 DNA: TGTGCCAGCAGTCCCTCAACAGGAGTGAATCAGCCCCAGCATTTT
CDR3 protein: CASSPSTGVNQPQHF

J gene: TRBJ2-1
D gene: .
V gene: TRBV7-9
clone size: .
CDR3 DNA: TGTGCCAGCAGTCCCATTAGGGGGACAACCTACAATGAGCAGTTCTTC
CDR3 protein: CASSPIRGTTYNEQFF

J gene: TRBJ1-5
D gene: TRBD1
V gene: TRBV14
clone size: .
CDR3 DNA: TGTGCCAGCAGGGGGGGAGGGACAGGGTCCCTGTATAGCAATCAGCCCCAGCATTTT
CDR3 protein: CASRGGGTGSLYSNQPQHF

J gene: TRBJ2-3
D gene: TRBD1
V gene: TRBV2
clone size: .
CDR3 DNA: TGTGCCAGCAGGTTCCAGGGGGCGCCAGATACGCAGTATTTT
CDR3 protein: CASRFQGAPDTQYF

J gene: TRBJ1-6
D gene: TRBD1
V gene: TRBV9
clone size: .
CDR3 DNA: TGTGCCAGCAGCGCGGGGACAGGGGATAATTCACCCCTCCACTTT
CDR3 protein: CASSAGTGDNSPLHF

J gene: TRBJ2-3
D gene: .
V gene: TRBV5-1
clone size: once
CDR3 DNA: TGCGCCAGCAGCTTGGCCGAACGGACTTTCACAGATACGCAGTATTTT
CDR3 protein: CASSLAERTFTDTQYF

J gene: TRBJ2-7
D gene: TRBD1
V gene: TRBV9
clone size: once
CDR3 DNA: TGTGCCAGCAGCTCTGGGACAGGGGCCTACGAGCAGTACTTC
CDR3 protein: CASSSGTGAYEQYF

J gene: TRBJ1-1
D gene: .
V gene: TRBV25-1
clone size: .
CDR3 DNA: TGTGCCAGTCTAATGAACACTGAAGCTTTCTTT
CDR3 protein: CASLMNTEAFF

J gene: TRBJ1-2
D gene: .
V gene: TRBV30
clone size: once
CDR3 DNA: TGTGCCTGGAGTGTAACCCGGGGCTATGGCTACACCTTC
CDR3 protein: CAWSVTRGYGYTF

J gene: TRBJ2-7
D gene: TRBD2
V gene: TRBV7-3
clone size: .
CDR3 DNA: TGTGCCAGCAGCTTGGGGACGGGGGGAAACGAGCAGTACTTC
CDR3 protein: CASSLGTGGNEQYF

J gene: TRBJ2-3
D gene: .
V gene: TRBV12-3/TRBV12-4
clone size: .
CDR3 DNA: TGTGCCAGCAGTTCGGCAGATACGCAGTATTTT
CDR3 protein: CASSSADTQYF

J gene: TRBJ1-5
D gene: TRBD1
V gene: TRBV6-5
clone size: .
CDR3 DNA: TGTGCCAGCACTCCCCAGGGGGGTCCTCAGCCCCAGCATTTT
CDR3 protein: CASTPQGGPQPQHF

J gene: TRBJ2-5
D gene: .
V gene: TRBV2
clone size: .
CDR3 DNA: TGTGCCAGCAGTGGGTGGCCCCATCTTACAGAGACCCAGTACTTC
CDR3 protein: CASSGWPHLTETQYF

J gene: TRBJ1-4
D gene: TRBD1
V gene: TRBV5-1
clone size: once
CDR3 DNA: TGCGCCAGCAGCACCGCCGGGACAGGGGCTGAAAAACTGTTTTTT
CDR3 protein: CASSTAGTGAEKLFF

J gene: TRBJ2-5
D gene: .
V gene: TRBV5-4
clone size: .
CDR3 DNA: TGTGCCAGCAGCTTGGATTCAGAGACCGGGAGGACCCAGTACTTC
CDR3 protein: CASSLDSETGRTQYF

J gene: TRBJ1-5
D gene: TRBD1
V gene: TRBV12-5
clone size: few
CDR3 DNA: TGTGCTAGTGGGACGGGACAGCGCAATCAGCCCCAGCATTTT
CDR3 protein: CASGTGQRNQPQHF

J gene: TRBJ1-3
D gene: .
V gene: TRBV9
clone size: .
CDR3 DNA: TGTGCCAGCAGCGTAGGGTCCGCCGCGGGAGGAAACACCATATATTTT
CDR3 protein: CASSVGSAAGGNTIYF

J gene: TRBJ2-7
D gene: TRBD2
V gene: TRBV27
clone size: .
CDR3 DNA: TGTGCCAGCAGTTTAGCGGGAGGTCCCTACGAGCAGTACTTC
CDR3 protein: CASSLAGGPYEQYF

J gene: TRBJ2-2
D gene: .
V gene: TRBV4-1
clone size: .
CDR3 DNA: TGCGCCAGCAGCTTCCAGCGGTTTGCCGGGGAGCTGTTTTTT
CDR3 protein: CASSFQRFAGELFF

J gene: TRBJ2-5
D gene: TRBD1
V gene: TRBV7-9
clone size: .
CDR3 DNA: TGTGCCAGCCAGGGACAGGGACGAGAGACCCAGTACTTC
CDR3 protein: CASQGQGRETQYF

J gene: TRBJ1-2
D gene: .
V gene: TRBV18
clone size: .
CDR3 DNA: TGTGCCAGCTCACCGGAGGGAAGGGGCTATGGCTACACCTTC
CDR3 protein: CASSPEGRGYGYTF

J gene: TRBJ2-2
D gene: TRBD2
V gene: TRBV11-2
clone size: .
CDR3 DNA: TGTGCCAGCAGCTTAGGAATAGTAGCGGGAGTCACCGGGGAGCTGTTTTTT
CDR3 protein: CASSLGIVAGVTGELFF

J gene: TRBJ1-2
D gene: TRBD1
V gene: TRBV29-1
clone size: .
CDR3 DNA: TGCAGCGTGGACAGGGGCCCCTATGGCTACACCTTC
CDR3 protein: CSVDRGPYGYTF

J gene: TRBJ2-1
D gene: TRBD1
V gene: TRBV27
clone size: .
CDR3 DNA: TGTGCCAGCAGTTTATCAGACACAGGGGGAAGTGAGCAGTTCTTC
CDR3 protein: CASSLSDTGGSEQFF

J gene: TRBJ2-7
D gene: .
V gene: TRBV9
clone size: .
CDR3 DNA: TGTGCCAGCAGCAGGGGCTCGCAATCCTACGAGCAGTACTTC
CDR3 protein: CASSRGSQSYEQYF

J gene: TRBJ1-2
D gene: .
V gene: TRBV5-1
clone size: few
CDR3 DNA: TGCGCCAGCAGCTTGACACTGAGGGCACAAACTAACTATGGCTACACCTTC
CDR3 protein: CASSLTLRAQTNYGYTF

J gene: TRBJ2-7
D gene: TRBD1
V gene: TRBV6-2/TRBV6-3
clone size: .
CDR3 DNA: TGTGCCAGCAGTTACTCCCCGGGACAGGGCCACGAGCAGTACTTC
CDR3 protein: CASSYSPGQGHEQYF

J gene: TRBJ2-1
D gene: TRBD2
V gene: TRBV14
clone size: .
CDR3 DNA: TGTGCCAGCAGCCAAGCCCGGACTAGCGGGGGATACAATGAGCAGTTCTTC
CDR3 protein: CASSQARTSGGYNEQFF

J gene: TRBJ1-3
D gene: .
V gene: TRBV30
clone size: .
CDR3 DNA: TGTGCCTGGATAGGAGGCCACTCTGGAAACACCATATATTTT
CDR3 protein: CAWIGGHSGNTIYF

J gene: TRBJ1-1
D gene: .
V gene: TRBV10-3
clone size: .
CDR3 DNA: TGTGCCACCTCTGCGAGGAATTTGAACACTGAAGCTTTCTTT
CDR3 protein: CATSARNLNTEAFF

J gene: TRBJ2-1
D gene: TRBD2
V gene: TRBV11-2
clone size: .
CDR3 DNA: TGTGCCAGCAGCACCGAAGCGGGAGACTACAATGAGCAGTTCTTC
CDR3 protein: CASSTEAGDYNEQFF

J gene: TRBJ2-7
D gene: TRBD2
V gene: TRBV9
clone size: .
CDR3 DNA: TGTGCCAGCAGCGTAGGCGAAGGGAGGACTAGATCACTCGAGCAGTACTTC
CDR3 protein: CASSVGEGRTRSLEQYF

J gene: TRBJ2-5
D gene: .
V gene: TRBV27
clone size: .
CDR3 DNA: TGTGCCAGCAGTTCCCTCCCCGGCAGGGCCCGACGGACCGATGGGGAGACCCAGTACTTC
CDR3 protein: CASSSLPGRARRTDGETQYF